This record covers a single T cell receptor (beta chain). What antigen it recognizes has not been identified. Base qualities were left out, and no much larger clone turns up one base away. This sample was included in a study of blood T cell repertoires in COVID-19 (dated by TCRdb to 2018 to 2020). Study-wide context: Samples from collaborators originated in the United States, Italy and Spain and spanned both the acute and convalescent phases of COVID-19. The prospective study material was composed of cDNA or gDNA derived from T cells, B-cell-depleted T cells, or PBMCs. The samples were drawn from the first 160 participants of the ongoing ImmuneRACE study and from 1,254 subjects provided by 6 global collaborators. Where HLA class I and class II types were available, the types were taken from metadata supplied by the sample provider, not from assay-based typing. The repertoires were released in a freely available public database meant as a resource for research on the immune response to SARS-CoV-2. A de-identified subject ID, COVID-19 status, age in years and sex were almost always included in the sample metadata. The dataset comprised deeply sampled blood TCRbeta repertoires from subjects exposed to, actively infected with, or recovered from COVID-19.

From its cysteine to its phenylalanine, the CDR3 spans 15 amino acids. Only CDR3 DNA remains: 45 bases, in frame from the first base. Trimming costs V 3 bases and J 3 bases, and their ends lie 15 bases apart. CDR1 and CDR2, per the germline V gene, are SGHRS and YFSETQ. TCRbeta CDR3 regions were amplified from genomic DNA using the immunoSEQ Assay, a bias-controlled multiplex PCR. Per the original workflow: The number of nucleated cells in each sample was estimated from the amplification of reference gene primers within the assay. To quantify the absolute abundance of each unique TCRbeta CDR3 rearrangement, sequence reads were collapsed and filtered. For each sample, productive Simpson clonality was calculated as the square root of Simpson's diversity index across productive rearrangements. TCRdb mirrors the immuneACCESS table, restricted to in-frame sequences. Some clones are absent from its copies; in checked studies, under half trace to an unresolved V gene, and the reason for the others is unknown. V and J calls and clone size are as listed in that table; D and trimming were resolved from the DNA. Counted in this sample were roughly 52,000 clones; about 89% of them appeared once. The leading ten clones occupy over 15% of the sample.

Broad study findings and their caveats: Clinical and demographic metadata were provided uncurated, with the amount varying by source and participant.

Collaborating institutions collected whole blood in K2EDTA tubes following their own protocols. For TCRbeta analysis, collaborator samples were shipped as frozen whole blood, as isolated PBMCs, or as DNA extracted from either sample type. Sequenced sample: peripheral blood. The chain couples TRBV5-1 to TRBJ1-1, with the identity of the D gene unclear. The receptor's source is a human donor in a cohort sampled during active COVID-19. The sequenced DNA: TGCGCCAGCAGCTCCATGTACCCCTCGGACACTGAAGCTTTCTTT. This sequence encodes CASSSMYPSDTEAFF.